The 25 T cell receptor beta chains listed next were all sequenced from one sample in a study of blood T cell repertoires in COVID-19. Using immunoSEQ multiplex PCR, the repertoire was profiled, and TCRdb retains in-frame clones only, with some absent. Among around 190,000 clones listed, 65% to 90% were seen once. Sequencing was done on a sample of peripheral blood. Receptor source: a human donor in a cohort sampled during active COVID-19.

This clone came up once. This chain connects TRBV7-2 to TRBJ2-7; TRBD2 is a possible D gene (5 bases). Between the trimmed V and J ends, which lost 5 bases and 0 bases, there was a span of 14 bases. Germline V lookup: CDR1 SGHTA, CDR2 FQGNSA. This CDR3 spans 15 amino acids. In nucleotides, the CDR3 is TGTGCCAGCAGCACCCTCACGGGGTCCTCCTACGAGCAGTACTTC. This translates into CASSTLTGSSYEQYF.

The CDR3 spells CASSGRSGSYNEQFF. The CDR3 DNA is TGCGCCAGCAGTGGGCGCAGCGGGAGCTACAATGAGCAGTTCTTC. This chain uses TRBV10-1 with TRBJ2-1, with 8 bases aligning to TRBD2. Germline CDR1 is WNHNN and CDR2 is SYGVQD (reference sequence). V was clipped by 4 bases and J by 3 bases; unmatched bases: 5. The length of the CDR3 is 15 residues.

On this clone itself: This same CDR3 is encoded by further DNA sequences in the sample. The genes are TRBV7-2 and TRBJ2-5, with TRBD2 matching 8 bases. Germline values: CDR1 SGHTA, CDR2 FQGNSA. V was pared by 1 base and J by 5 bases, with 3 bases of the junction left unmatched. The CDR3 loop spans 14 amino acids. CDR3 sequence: CASSLGGGRETQYF. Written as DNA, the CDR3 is TGTGCCAGCAGCTTAGGGGGCGGGAGGGAGACCCAGTACTTC.

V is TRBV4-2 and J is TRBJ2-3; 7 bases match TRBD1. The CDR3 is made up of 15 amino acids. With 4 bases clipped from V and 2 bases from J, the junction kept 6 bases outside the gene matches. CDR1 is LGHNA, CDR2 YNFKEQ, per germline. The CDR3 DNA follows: TGTGCCAGCAGCCCCGACAGGGATAACACAGATACGCAGTATTTT. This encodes CASSPDRDNTDTQYF.

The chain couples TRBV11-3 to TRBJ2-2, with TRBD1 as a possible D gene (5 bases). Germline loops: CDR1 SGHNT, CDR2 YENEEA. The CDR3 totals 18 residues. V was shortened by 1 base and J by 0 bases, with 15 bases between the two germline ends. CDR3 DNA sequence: TGTGCCAGCAGCTTAGGTTTTCCAGGGCATCCGAACACCGGGGAGCTGTTTTTT. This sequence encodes CASSLGFPGHPNTGELFF.

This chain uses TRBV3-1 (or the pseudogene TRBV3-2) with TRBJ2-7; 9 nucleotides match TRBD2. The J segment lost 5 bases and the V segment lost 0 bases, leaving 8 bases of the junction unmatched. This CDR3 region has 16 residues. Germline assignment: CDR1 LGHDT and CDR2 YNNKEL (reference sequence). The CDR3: CASSQEGGRAINEQYF. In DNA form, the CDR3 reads TGTGCCAGCAGCCAAGAAGGCGGGAGGGCCATCAACGAGCAGTACTTC.

The chain's CDR3 is CASSQGQGGYTF. CDR3 sequence (DNA): TGCGCCAGCAGCCAAGGGCAGGGGGGCTACACCTTC. The chain is built from TRBV4-3 and TRBJ1-2; perhaps TRBD1 as D (6 bases). From germline, CDR1 is LGHNA and CDR2 YSLEER. V was pared by 1 base and J by 8 bases, with 8 bases between. This CDR3 spans 12 amino acids.

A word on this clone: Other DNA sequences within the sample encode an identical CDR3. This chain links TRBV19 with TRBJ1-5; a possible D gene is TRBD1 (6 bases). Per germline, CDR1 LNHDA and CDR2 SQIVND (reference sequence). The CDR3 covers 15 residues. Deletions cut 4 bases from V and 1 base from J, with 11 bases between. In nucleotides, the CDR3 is TGTGCCAGTAGTACCTACGGACAGAGCAATCAGCCCCAGCATTTT. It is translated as CASSTYGQSNQPQHF.

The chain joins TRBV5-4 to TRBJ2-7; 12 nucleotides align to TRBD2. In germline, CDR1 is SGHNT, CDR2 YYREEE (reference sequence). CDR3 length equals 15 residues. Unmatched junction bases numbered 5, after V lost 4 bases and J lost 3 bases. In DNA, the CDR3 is TGTGCCAGCAGCCCCGGACTAGCGGGATACTACGAGCAGTACTTC. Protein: CASSPGLAGYYEQYF.

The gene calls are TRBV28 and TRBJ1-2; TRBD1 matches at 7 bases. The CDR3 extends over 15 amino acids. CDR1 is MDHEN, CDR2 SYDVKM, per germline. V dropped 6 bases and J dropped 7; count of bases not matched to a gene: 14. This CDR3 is CASRTRTGGSGGYTF. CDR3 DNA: TGTGCCAGCAGGACCCGGACAGGCGGATCGGGTGGCTACACCTTC.

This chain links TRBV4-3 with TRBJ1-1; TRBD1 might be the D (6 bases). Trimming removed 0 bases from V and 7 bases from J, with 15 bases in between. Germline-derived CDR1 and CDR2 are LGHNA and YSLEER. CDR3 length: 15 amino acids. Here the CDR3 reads CASSQDASGAYEAFF. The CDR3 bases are TGCGCCAGCAGCCAAGATGCCTCAGGGGCCTATGAAGCTTTCTTT.

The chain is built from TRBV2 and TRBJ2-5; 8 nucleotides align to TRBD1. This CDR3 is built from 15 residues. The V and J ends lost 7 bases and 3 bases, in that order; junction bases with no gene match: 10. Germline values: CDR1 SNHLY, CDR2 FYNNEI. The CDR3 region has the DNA TGTGCCAGCAATCCTCTCGGACAGGGCGAAGAGACCCAGTACTTC. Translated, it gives CASNPLGQGEETQYF.

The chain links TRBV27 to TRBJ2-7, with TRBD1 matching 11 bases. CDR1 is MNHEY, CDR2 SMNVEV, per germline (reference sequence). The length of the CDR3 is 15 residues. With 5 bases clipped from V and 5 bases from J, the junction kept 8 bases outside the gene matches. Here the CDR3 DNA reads TGTGCCAGCAGTCCCCCGGGACAGGGGGTCCACGAGCAGTACTTC. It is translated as CASSPPGQGVHEQYF.

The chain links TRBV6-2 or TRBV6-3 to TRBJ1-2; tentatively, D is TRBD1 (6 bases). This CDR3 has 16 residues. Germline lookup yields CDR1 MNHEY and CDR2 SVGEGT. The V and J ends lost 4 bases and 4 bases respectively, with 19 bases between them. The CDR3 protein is CASSSDSGPPPYGYTF. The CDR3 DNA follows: TGTGCCAGCAGTTCGGACAGCGGTCCCCCGCCCTATGGCTACACCTTC.

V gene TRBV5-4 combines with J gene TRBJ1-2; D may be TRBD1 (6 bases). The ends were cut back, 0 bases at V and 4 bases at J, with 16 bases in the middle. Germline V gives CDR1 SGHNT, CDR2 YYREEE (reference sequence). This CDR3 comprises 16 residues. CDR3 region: CASSLAGGPSGYGYTF. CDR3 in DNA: TGTGCCAGCAGCTTGGCGGGGGGGCCATCAGGCTATGGCTACACCTTC.

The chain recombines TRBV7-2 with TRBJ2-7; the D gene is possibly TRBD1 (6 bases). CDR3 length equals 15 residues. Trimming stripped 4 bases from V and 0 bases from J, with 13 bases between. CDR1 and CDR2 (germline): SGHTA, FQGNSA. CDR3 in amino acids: CASSSGQPSSYEQYF. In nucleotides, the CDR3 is TGTGCCAGCAGCTCGGGACAACCGAGCTCCTACGAGCAGTACTTC. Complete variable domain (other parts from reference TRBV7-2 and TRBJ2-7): GAGVSQSPSNKVTEKGKDVELRCDPISGHTALYWYRQSLGQGLEFLIYFQGNSAPDKSGLPSDRFSAERTGGSVSTLTIQRTQQEDSAVYLCASSSGQPSSYEQYFGPGTRLTVT.

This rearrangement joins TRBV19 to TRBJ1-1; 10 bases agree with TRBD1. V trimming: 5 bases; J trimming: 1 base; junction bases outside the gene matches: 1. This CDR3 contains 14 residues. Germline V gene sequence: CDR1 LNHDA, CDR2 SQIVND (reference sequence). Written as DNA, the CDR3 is TGTGCCAGTAGTGGGGACAGGGGGAACACTGAAGCTTTCTTT. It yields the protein CASSGDRGNTEAFF.

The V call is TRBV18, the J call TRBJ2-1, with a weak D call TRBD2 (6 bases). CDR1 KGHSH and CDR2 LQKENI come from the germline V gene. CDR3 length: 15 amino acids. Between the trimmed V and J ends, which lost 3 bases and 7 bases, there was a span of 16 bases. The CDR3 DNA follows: TGTGCCAGCTCACCCAACGGGGGATTGGGAAATGAGCAGTTCTTC. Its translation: CASSPNGGLGNEQFF.

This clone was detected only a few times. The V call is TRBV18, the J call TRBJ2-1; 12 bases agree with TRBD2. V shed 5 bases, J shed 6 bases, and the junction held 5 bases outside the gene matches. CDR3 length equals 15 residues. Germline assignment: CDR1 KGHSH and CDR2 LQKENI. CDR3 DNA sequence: TGTGCCAGCTCAAGTGGGACTAGCGGGTTCAATGAGCAGTTCTTC. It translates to CASSSGTSGFNEQFF.

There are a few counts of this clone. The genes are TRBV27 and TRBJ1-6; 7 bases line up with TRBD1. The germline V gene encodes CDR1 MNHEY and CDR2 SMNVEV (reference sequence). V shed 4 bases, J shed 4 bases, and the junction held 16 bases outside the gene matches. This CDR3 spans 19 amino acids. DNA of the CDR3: TGTGCCAGCAGTTCGAGGGGGGCAGGGGGTTCCAGTTATAATTCACCCCTCCACTTT. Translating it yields CASSSRGAGGSSYNSPLHF.

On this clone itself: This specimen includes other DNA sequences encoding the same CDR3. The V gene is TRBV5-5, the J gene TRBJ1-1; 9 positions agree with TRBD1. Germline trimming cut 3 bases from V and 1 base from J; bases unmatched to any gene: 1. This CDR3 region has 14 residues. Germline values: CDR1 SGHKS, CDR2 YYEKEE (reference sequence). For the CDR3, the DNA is TGTGCCAGCAGCTGGGGACAGGGGAACACTGAAGCTTTCTTT. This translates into CASSWGQGNTEAFF.

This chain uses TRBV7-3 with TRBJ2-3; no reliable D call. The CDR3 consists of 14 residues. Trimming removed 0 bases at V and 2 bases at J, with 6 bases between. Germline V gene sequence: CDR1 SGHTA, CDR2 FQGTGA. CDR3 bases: TGTGCCAGCAGCTTAACCTACTACACAGATACGCAGTATTTT. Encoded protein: CASSLTYYTDTQYF.

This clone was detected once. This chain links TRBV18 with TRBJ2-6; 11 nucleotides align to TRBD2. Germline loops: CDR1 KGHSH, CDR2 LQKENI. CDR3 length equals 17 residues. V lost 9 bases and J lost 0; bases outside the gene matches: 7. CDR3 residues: CARFSGRVPSGANVLTF. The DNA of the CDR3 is TGTGCCAGATTTAGCGGGAGGGTCCCCTCTGGGGCCAACGTCCTGACTTTC.

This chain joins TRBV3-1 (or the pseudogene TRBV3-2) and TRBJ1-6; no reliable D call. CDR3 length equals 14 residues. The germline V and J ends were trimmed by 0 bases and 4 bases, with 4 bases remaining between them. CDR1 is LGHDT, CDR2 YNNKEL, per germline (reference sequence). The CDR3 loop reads CASSQEAYNSPLHF. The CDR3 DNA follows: TGTGCCAGCAGCCAAGAGGCATATAATTCACCCCTCCACTTT.

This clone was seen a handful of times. DNA for the CDR3: TGTGCCAGTGCAGGTCAACAGCCCCAGCATTTT. This codes for CASAGQQPQHF. This chain connects TRBV19 to TRBJ1-5; D is uncertain. Trimming pared 8 bases from V and 7 bases from J, leaving 9 bases between. The CDR3 is made up of 11 amino acids. Germline CDR1 is LNHDA and CDR2 is SQIVND (reference sequence).